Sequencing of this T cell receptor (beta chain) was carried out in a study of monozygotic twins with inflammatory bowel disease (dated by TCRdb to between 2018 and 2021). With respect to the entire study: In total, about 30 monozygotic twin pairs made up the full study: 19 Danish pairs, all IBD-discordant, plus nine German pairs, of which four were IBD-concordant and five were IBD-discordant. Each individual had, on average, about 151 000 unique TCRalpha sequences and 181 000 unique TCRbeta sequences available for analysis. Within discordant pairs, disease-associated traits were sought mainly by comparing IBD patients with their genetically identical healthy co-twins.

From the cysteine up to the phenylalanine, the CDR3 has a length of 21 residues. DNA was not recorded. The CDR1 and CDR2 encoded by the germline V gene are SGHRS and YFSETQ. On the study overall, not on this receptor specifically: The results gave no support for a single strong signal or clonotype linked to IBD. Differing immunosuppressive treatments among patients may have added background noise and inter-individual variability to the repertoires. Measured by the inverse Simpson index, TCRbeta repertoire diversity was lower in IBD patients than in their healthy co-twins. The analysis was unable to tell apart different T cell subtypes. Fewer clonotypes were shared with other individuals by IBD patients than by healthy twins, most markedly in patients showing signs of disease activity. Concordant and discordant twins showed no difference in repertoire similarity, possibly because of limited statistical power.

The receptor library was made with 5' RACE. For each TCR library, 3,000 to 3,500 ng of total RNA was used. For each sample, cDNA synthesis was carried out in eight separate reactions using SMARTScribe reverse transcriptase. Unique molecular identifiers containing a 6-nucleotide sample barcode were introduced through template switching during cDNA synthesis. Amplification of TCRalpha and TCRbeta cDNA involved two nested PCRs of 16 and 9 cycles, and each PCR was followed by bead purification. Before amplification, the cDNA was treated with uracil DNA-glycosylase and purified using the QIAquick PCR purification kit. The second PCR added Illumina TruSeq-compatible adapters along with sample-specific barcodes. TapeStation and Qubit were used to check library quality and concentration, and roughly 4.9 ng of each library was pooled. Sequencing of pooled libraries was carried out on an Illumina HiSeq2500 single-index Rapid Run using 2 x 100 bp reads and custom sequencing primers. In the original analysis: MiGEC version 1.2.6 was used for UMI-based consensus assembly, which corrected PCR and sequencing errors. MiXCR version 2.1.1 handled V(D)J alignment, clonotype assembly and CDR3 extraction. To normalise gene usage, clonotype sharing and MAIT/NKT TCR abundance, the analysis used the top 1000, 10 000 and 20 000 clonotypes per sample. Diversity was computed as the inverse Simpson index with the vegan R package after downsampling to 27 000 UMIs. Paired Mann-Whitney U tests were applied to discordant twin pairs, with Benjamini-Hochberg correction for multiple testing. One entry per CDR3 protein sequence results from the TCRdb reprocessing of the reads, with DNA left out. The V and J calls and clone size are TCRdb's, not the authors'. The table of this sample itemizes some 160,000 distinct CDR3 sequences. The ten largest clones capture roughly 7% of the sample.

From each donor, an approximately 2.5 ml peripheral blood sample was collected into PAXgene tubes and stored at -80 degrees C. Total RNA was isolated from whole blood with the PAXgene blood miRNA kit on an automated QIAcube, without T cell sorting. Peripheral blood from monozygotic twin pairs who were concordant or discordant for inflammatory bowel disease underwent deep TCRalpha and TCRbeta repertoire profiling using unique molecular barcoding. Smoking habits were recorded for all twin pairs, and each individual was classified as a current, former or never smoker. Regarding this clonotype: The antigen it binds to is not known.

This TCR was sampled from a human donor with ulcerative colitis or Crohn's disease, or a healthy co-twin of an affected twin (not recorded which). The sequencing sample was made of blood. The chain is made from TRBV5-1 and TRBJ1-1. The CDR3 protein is CASSLVLGLGRRRGGGTEAFF.